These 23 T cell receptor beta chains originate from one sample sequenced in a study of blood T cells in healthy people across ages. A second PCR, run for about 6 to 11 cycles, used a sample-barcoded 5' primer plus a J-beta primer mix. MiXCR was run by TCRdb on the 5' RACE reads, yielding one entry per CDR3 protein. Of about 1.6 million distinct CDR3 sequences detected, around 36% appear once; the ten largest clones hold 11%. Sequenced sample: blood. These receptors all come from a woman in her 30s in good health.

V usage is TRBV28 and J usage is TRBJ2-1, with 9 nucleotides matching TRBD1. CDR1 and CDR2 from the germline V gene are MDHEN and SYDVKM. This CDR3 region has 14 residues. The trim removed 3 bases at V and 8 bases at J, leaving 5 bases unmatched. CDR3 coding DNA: TGTGCCAGCAGTTTCGGGACAGGGTGCGATGAGCAGTTCTTC. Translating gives CASSFGTGCDEQFF.

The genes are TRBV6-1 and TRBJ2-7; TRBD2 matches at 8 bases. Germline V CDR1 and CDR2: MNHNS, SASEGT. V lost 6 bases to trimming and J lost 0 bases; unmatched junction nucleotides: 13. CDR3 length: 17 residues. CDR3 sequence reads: CASSDKGWRGASYEQYF. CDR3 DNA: TGTGCCAGCAGCGACAAGGGTTGGCGGGGGGCCTCCTACGAGCAGTACTTC.

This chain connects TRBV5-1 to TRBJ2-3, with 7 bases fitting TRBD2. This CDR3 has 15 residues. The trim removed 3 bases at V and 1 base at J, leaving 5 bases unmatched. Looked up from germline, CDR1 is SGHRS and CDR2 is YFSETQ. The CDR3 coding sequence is TGCGCCAGCAGCTCCACTACTAGCGGCACAGATACGCAGTATTTT. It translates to CASSSTTSGTDTQYF.

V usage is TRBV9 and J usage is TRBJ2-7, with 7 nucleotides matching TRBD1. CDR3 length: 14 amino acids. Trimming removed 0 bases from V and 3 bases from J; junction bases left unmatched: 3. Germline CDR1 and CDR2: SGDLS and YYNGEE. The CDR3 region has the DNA TGTGCCAGCAGCGTAGAGGGGACAGACTACGAGCAGTACTTC. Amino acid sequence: CASSVEGTDYEQYF.

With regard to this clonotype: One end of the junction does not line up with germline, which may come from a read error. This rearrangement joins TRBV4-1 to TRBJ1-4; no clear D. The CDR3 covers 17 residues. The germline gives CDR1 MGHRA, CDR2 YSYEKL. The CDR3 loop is CASSHVSWRATDEKLFF. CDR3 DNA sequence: TGCGCCAGCAGCCATGTATCCTGGCGAGCAACTGATGAAAAACTGTTTTTT.

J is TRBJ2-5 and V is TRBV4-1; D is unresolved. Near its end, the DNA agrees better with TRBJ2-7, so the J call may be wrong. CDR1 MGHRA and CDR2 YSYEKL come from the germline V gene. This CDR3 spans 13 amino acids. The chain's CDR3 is CASSQNRNYEQYF. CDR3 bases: TGCGCCAGCAGCCAAAACAGAAACTACGAGCAGTACTTC.

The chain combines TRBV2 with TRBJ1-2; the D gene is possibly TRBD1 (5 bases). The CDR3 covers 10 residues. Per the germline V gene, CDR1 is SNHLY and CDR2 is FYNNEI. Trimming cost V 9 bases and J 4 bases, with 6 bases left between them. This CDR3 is CASQGYGYTF. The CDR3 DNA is TGTGCCAGTCAGGGCTATGGCTACACCTTC.

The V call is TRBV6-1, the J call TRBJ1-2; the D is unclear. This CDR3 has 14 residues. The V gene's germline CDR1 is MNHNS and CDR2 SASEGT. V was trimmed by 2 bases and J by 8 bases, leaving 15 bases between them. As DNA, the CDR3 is TGTGCCAGCAGTGAACACCCGACAATCGAGGGCTACACCTTC. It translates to CASSEHPTIEGYTF.

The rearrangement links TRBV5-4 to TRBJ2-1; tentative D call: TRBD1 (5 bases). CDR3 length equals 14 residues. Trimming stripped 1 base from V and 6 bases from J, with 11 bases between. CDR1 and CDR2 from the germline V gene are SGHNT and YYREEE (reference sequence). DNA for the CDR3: TGTGCCAGCAGCTTGAAGGGGCTTAGCAATGAGCAGTTCTTC. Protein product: CASSLKGLSNEQFF.

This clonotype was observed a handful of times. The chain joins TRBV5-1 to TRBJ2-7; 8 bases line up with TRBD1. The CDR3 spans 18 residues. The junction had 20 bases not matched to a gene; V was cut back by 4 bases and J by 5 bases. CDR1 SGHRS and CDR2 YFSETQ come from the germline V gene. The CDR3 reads CASSPELEFRGRGDEQYF. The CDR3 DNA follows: TGCGCCAGCAGCCCCGAGTTAGAGTTCAGGGGGCGAGGGGACGAGCAGTACTTC.

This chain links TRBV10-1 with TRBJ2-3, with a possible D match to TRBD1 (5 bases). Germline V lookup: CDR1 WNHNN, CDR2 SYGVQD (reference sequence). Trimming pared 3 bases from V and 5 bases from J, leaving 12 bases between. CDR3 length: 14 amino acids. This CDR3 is CASSDSQGGDTQYF. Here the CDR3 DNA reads TGCGCCAGCAGTGATTCTCAGGGTGGAGATACGCAGTATTTT.

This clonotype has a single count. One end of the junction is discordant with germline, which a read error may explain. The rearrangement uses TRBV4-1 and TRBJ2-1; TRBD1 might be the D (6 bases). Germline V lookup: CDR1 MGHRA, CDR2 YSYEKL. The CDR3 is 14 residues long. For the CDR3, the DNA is TGCGCCAGCAGCCCGGACAGCATAAACAATGGGCAGTTCTTC. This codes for CASSPDSINNGQFF.

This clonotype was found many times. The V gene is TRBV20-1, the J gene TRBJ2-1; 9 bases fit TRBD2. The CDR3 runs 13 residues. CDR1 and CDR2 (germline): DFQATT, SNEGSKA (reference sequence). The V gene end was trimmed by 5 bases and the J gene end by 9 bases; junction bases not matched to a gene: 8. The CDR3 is CSASIIAGVEQFF. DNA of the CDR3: TGCAGTGCTTCTATTATAGCGGGAGTTGAGCAGTTCTTC.

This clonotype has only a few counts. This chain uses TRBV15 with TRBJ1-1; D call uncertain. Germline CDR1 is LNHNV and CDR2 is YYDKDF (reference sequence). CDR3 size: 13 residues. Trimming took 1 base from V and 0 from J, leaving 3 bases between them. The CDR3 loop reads CATSRALNTEAFF. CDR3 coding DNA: TGTGCCACCAGCAGAGCCTTGAACACTGAAGCTTTCTTT.

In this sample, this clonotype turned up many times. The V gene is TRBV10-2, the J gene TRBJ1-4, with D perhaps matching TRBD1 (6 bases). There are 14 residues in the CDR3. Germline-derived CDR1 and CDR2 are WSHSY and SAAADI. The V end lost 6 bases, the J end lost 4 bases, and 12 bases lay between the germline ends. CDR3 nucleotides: TGCGCCAGCAGCCCGGACAGTGATAATGAAAAACTGTTTTTT. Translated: CASSPDSDNEKLFF.

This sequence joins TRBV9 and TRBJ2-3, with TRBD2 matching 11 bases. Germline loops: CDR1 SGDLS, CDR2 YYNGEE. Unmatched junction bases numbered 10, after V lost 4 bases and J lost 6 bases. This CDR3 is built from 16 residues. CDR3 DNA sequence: TGTGCCAGCAGCACCCACCATAGCGGGGGGGCCGATACGCAGTATTTT. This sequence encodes CASSTHHSGGADTQYF.

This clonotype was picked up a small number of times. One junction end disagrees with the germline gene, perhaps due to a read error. The CDR3 reads CASTLDSGRNNEQFF. CDR3 bases: TGTGCCAGCACCTTAGATAGCGGGCGAAACAATGAGCAGTTCTTC. The chain uses TRBV7-9 and TRBJ2-1, with 7 positions matching TRBD2. The germline gives CDR1 SEHNR, CDR2 FQNEAQ (reference sequence). The CDR3 sequence is 15 residues long.

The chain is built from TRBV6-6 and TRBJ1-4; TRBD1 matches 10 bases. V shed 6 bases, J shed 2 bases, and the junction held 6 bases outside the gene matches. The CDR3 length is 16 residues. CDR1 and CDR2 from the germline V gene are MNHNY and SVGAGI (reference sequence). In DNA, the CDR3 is TGTGCCAGCAGGGGGGGACAGGGGCCGACTAATGAAAAACTGTTTTTT. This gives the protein CASRGGQGPTNEKLFF.

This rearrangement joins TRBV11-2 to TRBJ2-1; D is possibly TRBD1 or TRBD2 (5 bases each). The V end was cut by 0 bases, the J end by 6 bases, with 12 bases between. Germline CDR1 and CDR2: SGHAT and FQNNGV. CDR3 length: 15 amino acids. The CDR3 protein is CASSLEPGPLNEQFF. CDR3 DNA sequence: TGTGCCAGCAGCTTAGAACCGGGGCCCCTCAATGAGCAGTTCTTC.

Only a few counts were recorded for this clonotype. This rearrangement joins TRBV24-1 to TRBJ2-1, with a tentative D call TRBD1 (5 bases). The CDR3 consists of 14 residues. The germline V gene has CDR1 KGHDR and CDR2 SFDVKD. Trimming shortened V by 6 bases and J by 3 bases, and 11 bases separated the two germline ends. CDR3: CATSKTANYNEQFF. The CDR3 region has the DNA TGTGCCACCAGTAAGACAGCCAACTACAATGAGCAGTTCTTC.

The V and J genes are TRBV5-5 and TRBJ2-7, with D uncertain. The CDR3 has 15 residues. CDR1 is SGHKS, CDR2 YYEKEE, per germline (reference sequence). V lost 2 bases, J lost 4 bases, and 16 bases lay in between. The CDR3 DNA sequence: TGTGCCAGCAGCTTTGTTACGGGTTATCAATACGAGCAGTACTTC. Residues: CASSFVTGYQYEQYF. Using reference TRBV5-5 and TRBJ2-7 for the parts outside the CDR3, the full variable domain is DAGVTQSPTHLIKTRGQQVTLRCSPISGHKSVSWYQQVLGQGPQFIFQYYEKEERGRGNFPDRFSARQFPNYSSELNVNALLLGDSALYLCASSFVTGYQYEQYFGPGTRLTVT.

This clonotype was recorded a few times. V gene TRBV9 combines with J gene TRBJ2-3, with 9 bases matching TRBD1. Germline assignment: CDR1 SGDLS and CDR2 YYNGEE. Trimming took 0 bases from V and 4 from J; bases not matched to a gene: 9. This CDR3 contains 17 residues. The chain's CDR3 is CASSVAPGQGYPDTQYF. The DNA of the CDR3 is TGTGCCAGCAGCGTAGCTCCGGGACAGGGCTATCCAGATACGCAGTATTTT.

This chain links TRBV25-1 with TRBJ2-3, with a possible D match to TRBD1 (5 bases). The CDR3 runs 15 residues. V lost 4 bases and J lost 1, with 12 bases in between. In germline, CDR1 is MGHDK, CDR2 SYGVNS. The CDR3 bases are TGTGCCAGCAGTGGGGCAGGGTTTCGCACAGATACGCAGTATTTT. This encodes CASSGAGFRTDTQYF.